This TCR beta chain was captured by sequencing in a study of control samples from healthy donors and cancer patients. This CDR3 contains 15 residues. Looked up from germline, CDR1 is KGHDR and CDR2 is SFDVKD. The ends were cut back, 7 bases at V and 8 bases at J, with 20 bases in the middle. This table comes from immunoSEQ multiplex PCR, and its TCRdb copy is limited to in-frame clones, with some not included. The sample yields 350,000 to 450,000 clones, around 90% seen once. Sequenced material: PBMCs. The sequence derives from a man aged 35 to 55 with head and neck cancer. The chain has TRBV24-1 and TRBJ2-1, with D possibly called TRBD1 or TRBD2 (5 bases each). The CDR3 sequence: CATSLRMGEGDEQFF. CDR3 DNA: TGTGCCACCAGCCTCCGAATGGGGGAAGGGGATGAGCAGTTCTTC.